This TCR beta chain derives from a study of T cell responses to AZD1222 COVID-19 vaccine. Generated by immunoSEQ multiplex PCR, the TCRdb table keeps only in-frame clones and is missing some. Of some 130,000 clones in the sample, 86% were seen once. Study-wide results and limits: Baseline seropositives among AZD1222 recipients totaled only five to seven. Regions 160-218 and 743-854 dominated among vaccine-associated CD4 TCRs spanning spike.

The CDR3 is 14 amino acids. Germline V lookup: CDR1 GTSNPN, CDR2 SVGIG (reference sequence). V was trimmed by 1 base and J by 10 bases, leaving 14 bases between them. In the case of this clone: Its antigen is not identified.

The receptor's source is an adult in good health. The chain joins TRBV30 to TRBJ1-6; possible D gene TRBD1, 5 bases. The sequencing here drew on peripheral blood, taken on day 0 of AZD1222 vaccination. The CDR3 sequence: CAWSGGTAGSPLHF. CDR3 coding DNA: TGTGCCTGGAGTGGCGGGACCGCGGGCTCACCCCTCCACTTT.